The source of this TCR beta chain is a study of T cells in Graves' hyperthyroidism and ophthalmopathy. Study results and caveats: Blood held most thyroid clonotypes expanded above 0.001 frequency.

Amplification of TCR beta CDR3 regions used RNA as the template. HTBI primers drove first-round RT-PCR of the TCR CDR3. Via MiXCR, TCRdb re-called the multiplex PCR reads, giving one row per CDR3 protein. The data contain about 560,000 distinct CDR3 sequences, approximately 15% of them singletons. This clonotype was observed many times. Its antigen is still unknown. Over 18 months, lack of ophthalmopathy progression marked Graves' hyperthyroidism as stable. Hyperthyroidism had been newly diagnosed in patients aged 18 to 65, and its duration was under 2 months. Patients with uncontrolled infections, other autoimmune diseases, pregnancy or lactation were excluded. The CDR3 covers 16 residues. Germline V lookup: CDR1 DFQATT, CDR2 SNEGSKA (reference sequence). V gave up 3 bases and J gave up 2 bases, with 18 bases separating them.

This sequence joins TRBV20-1 and TRBJ2-3; D is possibly TRBD2 (5 bases). The TCR sequence derives from a woman aged 18-29 years with Graves' hyperthyroidism. Sequencing used blood. This CDR3 is CSASQSGLRDTDTQYF. The CDR3 DNA follows: TGCAGTGCTAGTCAGAGCGGCCTACGAGACACAGATACGCAGTATTTT.